Below, one TCR beta chain is given with its context. No alpha-beta pairing information exists for these sequences. Data came from immunoSEQ multiplex PCR; TCRdb stores just in-frame clones and leaves some out. The data show some 90,000 clones, with around 90% seen just once and 1.5% to 2% held by the top ten. This sample is part of a study of T cells in tuberculosis. Study-wide background: Sequenced TCRs come from CD1B-GMM tetramer-binding T cells.

Per the germline V gene, CDR1 is MNHEY and CDR2 is SVGAGI. This CDR3 comprises 16 residues. With 2 bases removed from V and 5 bases from J, the gap between germline ends came to 16 bases. Thawed, overnight-rested PBMC were stained with GMM-loaded CD1B tetramer, viability dye and anti-CD3, then sorted. The lipid loaded on the CD1B tetramers was C32 glucose monomycolate from Rhodococcus equi. Tetramer-sorted PBMC had been CD14 monocyte-depleted before freezing. About 100,000 tetramer-negative cells were sorted from each donor. This receptor was identified in an adult woman with latent tuberculosis. This chain connects TRBV6-5 to TRBJ2-1, with D possibly TRBD2 on 6 matching bases. Specimen: CD1b-GMM tetramer-negative cells sorted from PBMCs. CDR3 in DNA: TGTGCCAGCAGTTACGGGTGGAGGGATAGGGACAATGAGCAGTTCTTC. Protein: CASSYGWRDRDNEQFF.